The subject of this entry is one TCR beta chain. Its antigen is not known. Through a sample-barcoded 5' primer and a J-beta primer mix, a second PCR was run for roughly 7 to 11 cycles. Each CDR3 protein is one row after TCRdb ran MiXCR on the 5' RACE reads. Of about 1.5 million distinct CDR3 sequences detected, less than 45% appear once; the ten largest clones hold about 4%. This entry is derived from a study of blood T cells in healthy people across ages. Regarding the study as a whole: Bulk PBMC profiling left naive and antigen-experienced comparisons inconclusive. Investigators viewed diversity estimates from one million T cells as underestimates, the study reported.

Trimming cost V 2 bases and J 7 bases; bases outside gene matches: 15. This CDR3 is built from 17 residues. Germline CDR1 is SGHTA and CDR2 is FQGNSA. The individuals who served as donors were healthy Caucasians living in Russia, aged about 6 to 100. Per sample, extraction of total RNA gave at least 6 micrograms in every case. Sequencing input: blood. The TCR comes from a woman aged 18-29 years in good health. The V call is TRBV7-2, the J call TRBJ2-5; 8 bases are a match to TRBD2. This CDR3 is CASSLPNGRADGGTQYF. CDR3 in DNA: TGTGCCAGCAGCTTACCTAACGGGAGGGCCGACGGTGGGACCCAGTACTTC.